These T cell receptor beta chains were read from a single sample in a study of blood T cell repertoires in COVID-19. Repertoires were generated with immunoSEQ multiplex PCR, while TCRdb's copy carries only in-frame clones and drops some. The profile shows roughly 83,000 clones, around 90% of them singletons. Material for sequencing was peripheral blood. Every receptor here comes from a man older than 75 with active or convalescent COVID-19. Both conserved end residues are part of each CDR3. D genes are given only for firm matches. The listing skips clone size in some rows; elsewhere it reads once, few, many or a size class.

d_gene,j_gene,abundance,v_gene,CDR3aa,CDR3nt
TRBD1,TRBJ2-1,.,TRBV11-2,CASSLDTGQGLNEQFF,TGTGCCAGCAGCTTAGATACGGGACAGGGTCTCAATGAGCAGTTCTTC
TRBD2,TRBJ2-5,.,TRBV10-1,CASQRDYQETQYF,TGCGCCAGCCAAAGGGACTATCAAGAGACCCAGTACTTC
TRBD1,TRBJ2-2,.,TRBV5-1,CASSLEGQGPNTGELFF,TGCGCCAGCAGCTTGGAGGGACAGGGGCCAAACACCGGGGAGCTGTTTTTT
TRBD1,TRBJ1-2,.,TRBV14,CASSPSGQEMGGYTF,TGTGCCAGCAGCCCAAGCGGACAGGAAATGGGGGGCTACACCTTC
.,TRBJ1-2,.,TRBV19,CASSIAGIGGGYTF,TGTGCCAGTAGTATCGCTGGCATAGGAGGTGGCTACACCTTC
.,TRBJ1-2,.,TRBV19,CASSAPGRGGYGYTF,TGTGCCAGTAGTGCCCCGGGTCGGGGTGGCTATGGCTACACCTTC
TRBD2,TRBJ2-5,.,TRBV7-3,CASSQGLAGQETQYF,TGTGCCAGCAGCCAAGGACTAGCGGGGCAAGAGACCCAGTACTTC
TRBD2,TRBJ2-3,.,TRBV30,CAWSDPGLVTDTQYF,TGTGCCTGGAGTGACCCGGGACTAGTCACAGATACGCAGTATTTT
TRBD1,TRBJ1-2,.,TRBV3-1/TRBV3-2,CASSQTGEGYTF,TGTGCCAGCAGCCAAACAGGGGAAGGCTACACCTTC
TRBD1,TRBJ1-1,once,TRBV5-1,CASSWPGQGTEAFF,TGCGCCAGCAGCTGGCCGGGACAGGGCACTGAAGCTTTCTTT
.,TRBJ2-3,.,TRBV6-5,CASSYRDLGTDTQYF,TGTGCCAGCAGTTACCGGGACTTAGGCACAGATACGCAGTATTTT
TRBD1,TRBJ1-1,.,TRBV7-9,CASSSGTGRNTEAFF,TGTGCCAGCAGCTCCGGGACAGGGAGGAACACTGAAGCTTTCTTT
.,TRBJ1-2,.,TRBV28,CASIRLGGVFGYTF,TGTGCCAGCATTAGGTTAGGGGGGGTTTTTGGCTACACCTTC
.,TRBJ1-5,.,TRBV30,CAWSRQAHSNQPQHF,TGTGCCTGGAGTAGACAGGCTCATAGCAATCAGCCCCAGCATTTT
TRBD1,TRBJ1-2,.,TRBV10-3,CAIGKTGQSYGYTF,TGTGCCATCGGAAAAACGGGACAGAGCTATGGCTACACCTTC
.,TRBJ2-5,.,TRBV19,CASSIGYSQETQYF,TGTGCCAGTAGTATAGGTTACAGCCAAGAGACCCAGTACTTC
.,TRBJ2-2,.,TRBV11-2,CASSATKTGELFF,TGTGCCAGCAGCGCTACTAAAACCGGGGAGCTGTTTTTT
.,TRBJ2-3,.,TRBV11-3,CASSLTDTLGTDTQYF,TGTGCCAGCAGCCTAACGGACACCCTGGGCACAGATACGCAGTATTTT
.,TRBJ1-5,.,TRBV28,CASSPPLQGHSNQPQHF,TGTGCCAGCAGCCCACCCCTCCAGGGACATAGCAATCAGCCCCAGCATTTT
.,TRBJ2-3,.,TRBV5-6,CASSLVQLPADTQYF,TGTGCCAGCAGCTTGGTCCAACTTCCCGCGGATACGCAGTATTTT
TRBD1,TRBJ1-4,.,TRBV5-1,CASSLGDSINEKLFF,TGCGCCAGCAGCTTGGGGGACAGTATCAATGAAAAACTGTTTTTT
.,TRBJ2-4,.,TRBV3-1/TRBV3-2,CASSQVRTGAKNIQYF,TGTGCCAGCAGCCAAGTACGAACCGGAGCCAAAAACATTCAGTACTTC
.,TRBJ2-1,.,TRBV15,CATSRVRGEQFF,TGTGCCACCAGCAGAGTTCGGGGGGAGCAGTTCTTC
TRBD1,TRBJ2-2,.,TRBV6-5,CASSYARTGDTGELFF,TGTGCCAGCAGTTACGCCCGGACAGGGGACACCGGGGAGCTGTTTTTT
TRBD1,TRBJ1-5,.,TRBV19,CASKTTGVTQPQHF,TGTGCCAGTAAGACGACAGGGGTGACTCAGCCCCAGCATTTT
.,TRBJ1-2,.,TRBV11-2,CASSRRGGPYGYTF,TGTGCCAGCAGCCGACGAGGGGGACCCTATGGCTACACCTTC
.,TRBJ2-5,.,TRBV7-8,CASTPAGRETQYF,TGTGCCAGCACCCCGGCGGGGAGAGAGACCCAGTACTTC